This record concerns one T cell receptor beta chain sequence. V lost 2 bases and J 6 bases, leaving 11 bases between the germline ends. The CDR3 covers 14 residues. CDR1 is MGHRA and CDR2 is YSYEKL in the germline V gene. These data are taken from a study of T cells in localized non-small cell lung cancer. Profiling relied on immunoSEQ multiplex PCR, and the TCRdb table lists in-frame clones only, not all of them. The table shows 20,000 to 25,000 clones, with 75% to 90% occurring only once. The material sequenced was PBMCs, taken before any cancer treatment. The chain links TRBV4-1 to TRBJ2-1; a possible D gene is TRBD2 (6 bases). This receptor was identified in a man aged 35 to 70 with stage II squamous cell lung carcinoma. The chain's CDR3 is CASSQPGRFNEQFF. As DNA, the CDR3 is TGCGCCAGCAGCCAACCAGGGAGGTTCAATGAGCAGTTCTTC.